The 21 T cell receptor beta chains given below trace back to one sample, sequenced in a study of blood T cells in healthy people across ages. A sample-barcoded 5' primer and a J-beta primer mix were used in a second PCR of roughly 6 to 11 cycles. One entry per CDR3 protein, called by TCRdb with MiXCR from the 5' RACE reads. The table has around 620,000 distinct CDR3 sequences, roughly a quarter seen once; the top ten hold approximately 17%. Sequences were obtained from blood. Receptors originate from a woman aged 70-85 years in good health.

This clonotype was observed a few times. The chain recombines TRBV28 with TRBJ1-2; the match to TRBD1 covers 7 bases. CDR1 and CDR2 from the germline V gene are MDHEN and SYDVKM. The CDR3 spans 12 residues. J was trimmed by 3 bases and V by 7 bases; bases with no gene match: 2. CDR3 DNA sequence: TGTGCCAGCACCGGACAGGACTATGGCTACACCTTC. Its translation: CASTGQDYGYTF.

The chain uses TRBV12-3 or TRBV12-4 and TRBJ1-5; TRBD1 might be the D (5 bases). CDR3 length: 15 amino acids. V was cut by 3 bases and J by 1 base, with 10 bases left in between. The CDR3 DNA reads TGTGCCAGCAGTTTTAACGGACAAAGCAATCAGCCCCAGCATTTT. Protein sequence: CASSFNGQSNQPQHF.

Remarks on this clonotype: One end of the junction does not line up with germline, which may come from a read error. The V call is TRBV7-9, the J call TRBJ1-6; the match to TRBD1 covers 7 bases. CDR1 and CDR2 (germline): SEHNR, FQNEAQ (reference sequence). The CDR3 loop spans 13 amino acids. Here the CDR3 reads CASSLEQGPPPHF. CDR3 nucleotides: TGTGCCAGCAGCCTTGAACAGGGGCCACCCCCCCACTTT.

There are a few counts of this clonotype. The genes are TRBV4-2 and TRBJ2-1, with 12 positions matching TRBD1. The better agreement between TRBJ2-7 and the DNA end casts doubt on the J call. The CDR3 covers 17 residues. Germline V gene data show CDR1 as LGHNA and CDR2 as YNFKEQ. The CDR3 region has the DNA TGTGCCAGCAGCCAGGCACTCGGGACAGGGGGCTGCTACGAGCAGTACTTC. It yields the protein CASSQALGTGGCYEQYF.

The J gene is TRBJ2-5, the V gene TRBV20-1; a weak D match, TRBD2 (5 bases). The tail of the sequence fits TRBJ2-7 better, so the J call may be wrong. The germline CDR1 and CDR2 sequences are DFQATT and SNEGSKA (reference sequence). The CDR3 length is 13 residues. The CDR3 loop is CSARAGGISEQYF. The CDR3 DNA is TGCAGTGCTAGAGCTGGAGGAATCTCCGAGCAGTACTTC.

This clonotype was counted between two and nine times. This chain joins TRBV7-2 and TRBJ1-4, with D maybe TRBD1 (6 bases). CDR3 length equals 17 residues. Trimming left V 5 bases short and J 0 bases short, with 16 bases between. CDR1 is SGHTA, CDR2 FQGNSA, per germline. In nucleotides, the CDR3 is TGTGCCAGCAGCCTGGACAGTCACCTTGCAACTAATGAAAAACTGTTTTTT. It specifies CASSLDSHLATNEKLFF.

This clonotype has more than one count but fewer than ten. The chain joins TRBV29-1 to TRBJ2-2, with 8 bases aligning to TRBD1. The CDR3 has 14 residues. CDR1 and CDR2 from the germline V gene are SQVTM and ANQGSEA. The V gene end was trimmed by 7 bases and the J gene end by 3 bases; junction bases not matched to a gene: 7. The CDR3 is CSAAGGTDTGELFF. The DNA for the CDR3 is TGCAGCGCCGCAGGGGGCACGGACACCGGGGAGCTGTTTTTT.

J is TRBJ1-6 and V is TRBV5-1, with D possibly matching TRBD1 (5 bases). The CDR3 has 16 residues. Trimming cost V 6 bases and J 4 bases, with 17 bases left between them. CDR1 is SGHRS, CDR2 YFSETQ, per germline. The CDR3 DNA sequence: TGCGCCAGCAAGCAAAACCTGGGGCTATATAATTCACCCCTCCACTTT. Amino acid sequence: CASKQNLGLYNSPLHF.

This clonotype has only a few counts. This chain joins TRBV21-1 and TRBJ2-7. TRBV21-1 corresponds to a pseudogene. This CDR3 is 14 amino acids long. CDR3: CASPSVGFWHEQYF. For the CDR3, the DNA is TGTGCCAGCCCCAGCGTAGGTTTCTGGCACGAGCAGTACTTC.

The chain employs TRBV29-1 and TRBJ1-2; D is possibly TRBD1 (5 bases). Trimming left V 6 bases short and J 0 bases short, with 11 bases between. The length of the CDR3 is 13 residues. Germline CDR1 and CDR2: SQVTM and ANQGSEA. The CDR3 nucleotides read TGCAGCGTAATACGGGACTCTAACTATGGCTACACCTTC. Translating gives CSVIRDSNYGYTF.

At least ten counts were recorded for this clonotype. Here the CDR3 reads CASSPRESSYEQYF. The CDR3 DNA follows: TGCGCCAGCAGCCCCCGAGAGAGCTCCTACGAGCAGTACTTC. The chain employs TRBV5-1 and TRBJ2-7; D gene unclear. Germline CDR1 and CDR2: SGHRS and YFSETQ. Trimming took off 4 bases at V and 0 bases at J, with 11 bases between the two ends. This CDR3 is built from 14 residues.

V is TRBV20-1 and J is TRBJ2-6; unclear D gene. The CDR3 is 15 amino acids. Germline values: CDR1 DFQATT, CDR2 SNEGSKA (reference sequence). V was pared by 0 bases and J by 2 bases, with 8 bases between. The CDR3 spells CSARDTVPGANVLTF. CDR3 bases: TGCAGTGCTAGAGATACCGTCCCTGGGGCCAACGTCCTGACTTTC.

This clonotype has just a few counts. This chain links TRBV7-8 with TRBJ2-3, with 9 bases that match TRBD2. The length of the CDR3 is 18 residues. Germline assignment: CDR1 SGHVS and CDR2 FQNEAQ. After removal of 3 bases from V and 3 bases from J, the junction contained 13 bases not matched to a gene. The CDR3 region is CASSFRYALAGWTDTQYF. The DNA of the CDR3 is TGTGCCAGCAGCTTCCGCTACGCTCTAGCGGGGTGGACAGATACGCAGTATTTT.

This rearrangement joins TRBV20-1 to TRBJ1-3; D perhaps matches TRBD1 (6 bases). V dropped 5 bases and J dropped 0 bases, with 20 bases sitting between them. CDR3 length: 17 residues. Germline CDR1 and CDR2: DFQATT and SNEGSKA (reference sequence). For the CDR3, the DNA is TGCAGTGCTGTCAACAGGGCTCCCGATAGCTCTGGAAACACCATATATTTT. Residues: CSAVNRAPDSSGNTIYF.

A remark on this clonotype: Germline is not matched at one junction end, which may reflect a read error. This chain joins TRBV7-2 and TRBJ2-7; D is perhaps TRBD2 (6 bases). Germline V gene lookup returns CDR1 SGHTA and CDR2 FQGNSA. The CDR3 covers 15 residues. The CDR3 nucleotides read TGTGCCGGCAGCCCCGGTGGTAGCGGATTCTACGAGCAGTACTTC. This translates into CAGSPGGSGFYEQYF.

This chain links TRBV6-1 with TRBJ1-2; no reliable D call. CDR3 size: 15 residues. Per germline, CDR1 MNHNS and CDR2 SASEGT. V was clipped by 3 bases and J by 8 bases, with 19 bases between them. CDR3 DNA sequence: TGTGCCAGCAGTGATTCTTCTGGACTACGGGTCGGCTACACCTTC. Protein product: CASSDSSGLRVGYTF.

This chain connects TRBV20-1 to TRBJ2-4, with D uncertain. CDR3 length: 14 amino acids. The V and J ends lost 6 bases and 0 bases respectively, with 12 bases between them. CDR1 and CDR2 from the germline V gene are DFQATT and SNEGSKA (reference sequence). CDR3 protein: CSARSGVAKNIQYF. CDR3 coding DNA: TGCAGTGCCCGTTCCGGCGTAGCCAAAAACATTCAGTACTTC.

This chain's CDR3 is CSAAPDDNEQFF. For the CDR3, the DNA is TGCAGTGCTGCCCCGGACGACAATGAGCAGTTCTTC. V gene TRBV20-1 combines with J gene TRBJ2-1; D remains unclear. The germline CDR1 and CDR2 sequences are DFQATT and SNEGSKA (reference sequence). This CDR3 contains 12 residues. V was clipped by 5 bases and J by 5 bases, with 10 bases between them.

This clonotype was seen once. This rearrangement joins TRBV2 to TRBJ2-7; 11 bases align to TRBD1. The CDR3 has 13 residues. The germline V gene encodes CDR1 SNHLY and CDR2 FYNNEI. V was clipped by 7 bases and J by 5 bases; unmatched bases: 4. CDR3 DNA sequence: TGTGCCAGCAATGGACAGGGGGCCAACGAGCAGTACTTC. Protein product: CASNGQGANEQYF. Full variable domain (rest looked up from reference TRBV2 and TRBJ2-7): EPEVTQTPSHQVTQMGQEVILRCVPISNHLYFYWYRQILGQKVEFLVSFYNNEISEKSEIFDDQFSVERPDGSNFTLKIRSTKLEDSAMYFCASNGQGANEQYFGPGTRLTVT.

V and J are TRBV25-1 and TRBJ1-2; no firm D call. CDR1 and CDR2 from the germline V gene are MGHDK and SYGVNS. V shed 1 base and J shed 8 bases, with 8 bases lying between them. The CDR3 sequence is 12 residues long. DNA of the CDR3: TGTGCCAGCAGTGAATTTGGGGTCGGCTACACCTTC. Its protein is CASSEFGVGYTF.

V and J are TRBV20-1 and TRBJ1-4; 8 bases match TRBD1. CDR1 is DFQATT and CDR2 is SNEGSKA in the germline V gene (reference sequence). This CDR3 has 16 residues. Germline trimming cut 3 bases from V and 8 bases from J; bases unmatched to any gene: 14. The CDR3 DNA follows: TGCAGTGCTAGTCGAGCCAACTCAGGGGGCCCGGAAAAACTGTTTTTT. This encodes CSASRANSGGPEKLFF.